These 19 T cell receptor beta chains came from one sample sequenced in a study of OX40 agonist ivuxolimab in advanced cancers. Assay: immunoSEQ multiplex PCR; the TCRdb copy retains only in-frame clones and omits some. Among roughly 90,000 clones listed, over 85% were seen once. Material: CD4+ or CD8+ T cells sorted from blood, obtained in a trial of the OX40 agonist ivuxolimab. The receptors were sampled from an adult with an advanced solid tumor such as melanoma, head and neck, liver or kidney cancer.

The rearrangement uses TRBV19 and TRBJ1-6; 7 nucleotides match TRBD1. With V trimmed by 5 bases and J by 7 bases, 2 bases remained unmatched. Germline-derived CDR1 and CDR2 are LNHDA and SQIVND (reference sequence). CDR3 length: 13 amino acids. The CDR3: CASSETGNSPLHF. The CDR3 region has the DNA TGTGCCAGTAGTGAGACAGGGAATTCACCCCTCCACTTT.

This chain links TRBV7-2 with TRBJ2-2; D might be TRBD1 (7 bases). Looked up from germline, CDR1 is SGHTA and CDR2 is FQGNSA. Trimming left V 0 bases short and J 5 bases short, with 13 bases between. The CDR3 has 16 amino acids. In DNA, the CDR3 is TGTGCCAGCAGCTTAGCGCAGACAGGGAGGACCGGGGAGCTGTTTTTT. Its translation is CASSLAQTGRTGELFF.

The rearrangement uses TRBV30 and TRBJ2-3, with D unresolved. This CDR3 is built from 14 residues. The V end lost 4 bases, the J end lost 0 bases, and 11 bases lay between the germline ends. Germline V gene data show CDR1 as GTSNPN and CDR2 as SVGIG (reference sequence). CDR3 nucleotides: TGTGCCTGGAAGGACGTATCTAGCACAGATACGCAGTATTTT. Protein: CAWKDVSSTDTQYF.

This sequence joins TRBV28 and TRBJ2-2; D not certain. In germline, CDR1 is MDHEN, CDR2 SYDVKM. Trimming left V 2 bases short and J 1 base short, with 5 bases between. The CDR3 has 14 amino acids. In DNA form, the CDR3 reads TGTGCCAGCAGTTTAAACAGGAACACCGGGGAGCTGTTTTTT. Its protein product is CASSLNRNTGELFF.

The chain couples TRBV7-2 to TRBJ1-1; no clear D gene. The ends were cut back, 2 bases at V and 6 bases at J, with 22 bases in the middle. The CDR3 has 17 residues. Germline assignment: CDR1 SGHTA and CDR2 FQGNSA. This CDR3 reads CASSLSGGSGVKAEAFF. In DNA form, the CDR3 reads TGTGCCAGCAGCTTATCAGGAGGATCCGGGGTCAAGGCTGAAGCTTTCTTT. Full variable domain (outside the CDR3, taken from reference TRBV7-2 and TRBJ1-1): GAGVSQSPSNKVTEKGKDVELRCDPISGHTALYWYRQSLGQGLEFLIYFQGNSAPDKSGLPSDRFSAERTGGSVSTLTIQRTQQEDSAVYLCASSLSGGSGVKAEAFFGQGTRLTVV.

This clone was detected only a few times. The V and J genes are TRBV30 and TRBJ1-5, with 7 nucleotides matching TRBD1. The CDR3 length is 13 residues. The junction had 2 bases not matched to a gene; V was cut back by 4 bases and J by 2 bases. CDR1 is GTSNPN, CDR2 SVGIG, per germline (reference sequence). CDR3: CAWNTGGNQPQHF. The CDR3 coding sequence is TGTGCCTGGAACACAGGGGGCAATCAGCCCCAGCATTTT.

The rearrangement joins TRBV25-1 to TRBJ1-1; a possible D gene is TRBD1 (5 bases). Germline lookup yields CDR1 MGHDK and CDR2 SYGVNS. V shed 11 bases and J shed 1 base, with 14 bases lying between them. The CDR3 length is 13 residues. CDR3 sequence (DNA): TGTGCCGTGAGGGGAGCTCAGAACACTGAAGCTTTCTTT. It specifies CAVRGAQNTEAFF.

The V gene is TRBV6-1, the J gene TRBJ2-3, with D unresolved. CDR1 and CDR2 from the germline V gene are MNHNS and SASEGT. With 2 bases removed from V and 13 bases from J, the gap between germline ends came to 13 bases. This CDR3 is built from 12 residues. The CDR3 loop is CASSERGTSEYF. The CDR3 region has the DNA TGTGCCAGCAGTGAACGAGGCACCTCTGAGTATTTT.

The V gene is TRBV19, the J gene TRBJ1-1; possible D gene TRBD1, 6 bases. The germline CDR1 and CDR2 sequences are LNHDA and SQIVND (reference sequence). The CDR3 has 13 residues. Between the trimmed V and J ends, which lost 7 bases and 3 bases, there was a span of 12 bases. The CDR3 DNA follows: TGTGCCAGTAAGGACAGTCTTTACACTGAAGCTTTCTTT. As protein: CASKDSLYTEAFF.

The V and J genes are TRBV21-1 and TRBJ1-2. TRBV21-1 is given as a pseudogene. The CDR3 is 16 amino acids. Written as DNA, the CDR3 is TGTGCCAGCAGCAAAAAGGAGTCCCACATGAACTATGGCTACACCTTC. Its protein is CASSKKESHMNYGYTF.

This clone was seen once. CDR3 in DNA: TGCGCCAGCAGCCAAGAAGGGCGGCAGGGTGGAAACACCATATATTTT. Translating it yields CASSQEGRQGGNTIYF. The chain employs TRBV4-1 and TRBJ1-3; TRBD1 might be the D (5 bases). Trimming shortened V by 0 bases and J by 3 bases, and 12 bases separated the two germline ends. This CDR3 spans 16 amino acids. Germline values: CDR1 MGHRA, CDR2 YSYEKL.

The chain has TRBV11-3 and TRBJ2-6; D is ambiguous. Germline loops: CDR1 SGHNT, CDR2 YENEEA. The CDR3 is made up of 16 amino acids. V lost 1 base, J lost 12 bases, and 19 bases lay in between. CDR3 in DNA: TGTGCCAGCAGCTTAGGGGGTAATCATGAACTGGGCGTCCTGACTTTC. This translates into CASSLGGNHELGVLTF. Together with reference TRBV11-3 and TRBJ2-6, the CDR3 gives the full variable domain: EAGVVQSPRYKIIEKKQPVAFWCNPISGHNTLYWYLQNLGQGPELLIRYENEEAVDDSQLPKDRFSAERLKGVDSTLKIQPAELGDSAVYLCASSLGGNHELGVLTFGAGSRLTVL.

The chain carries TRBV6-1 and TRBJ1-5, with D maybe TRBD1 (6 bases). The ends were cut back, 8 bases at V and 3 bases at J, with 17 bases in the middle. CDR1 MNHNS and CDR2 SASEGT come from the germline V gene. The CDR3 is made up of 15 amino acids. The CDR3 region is CASWPRTVDNQPQHF. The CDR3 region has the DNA TGTGCCAGCTGGCCCAGGACAGTGGACAATCAGCCCCAGCATTTT.

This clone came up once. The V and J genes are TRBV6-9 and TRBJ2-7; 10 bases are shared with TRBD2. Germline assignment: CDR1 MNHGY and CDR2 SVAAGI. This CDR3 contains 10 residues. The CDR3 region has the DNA TGTGCCAGCAGTTTTCCTAGCGGGGGAGTC. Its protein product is CASSFPSGGV.

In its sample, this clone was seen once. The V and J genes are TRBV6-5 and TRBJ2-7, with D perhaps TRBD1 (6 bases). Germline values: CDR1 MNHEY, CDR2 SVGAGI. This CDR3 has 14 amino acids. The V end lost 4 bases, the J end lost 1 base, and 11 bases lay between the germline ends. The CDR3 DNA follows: TGTGCCAGCAGTTCAGGGGCCCGATCCTACGAGCAGTACTTC. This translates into CASSSGARSYEQYF.

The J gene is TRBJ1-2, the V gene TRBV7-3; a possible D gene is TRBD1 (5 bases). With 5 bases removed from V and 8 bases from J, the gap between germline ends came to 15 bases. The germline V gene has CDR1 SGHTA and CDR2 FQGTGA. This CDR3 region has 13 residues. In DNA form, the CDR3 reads TGTGCCAGCAGCCTTGGTGGGGGAGAAGGCTACACCTTC. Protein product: CASSLGGGEGYTF.

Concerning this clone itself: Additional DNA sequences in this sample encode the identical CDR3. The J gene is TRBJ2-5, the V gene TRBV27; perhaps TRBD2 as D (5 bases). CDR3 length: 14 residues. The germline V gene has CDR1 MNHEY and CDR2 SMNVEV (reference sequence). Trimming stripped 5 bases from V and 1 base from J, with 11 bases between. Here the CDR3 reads CASSPRRGQETQYF. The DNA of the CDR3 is TGTGCCAGCAGTCCCCGACGGGGCCAAGAGACCCAGTACTTC.

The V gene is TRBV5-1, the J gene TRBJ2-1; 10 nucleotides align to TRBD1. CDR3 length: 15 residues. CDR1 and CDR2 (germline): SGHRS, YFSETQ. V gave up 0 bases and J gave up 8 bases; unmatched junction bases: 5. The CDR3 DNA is TGCGCCAGCAGCTTGGGGACAGGGGGGACCTATGAGCAGTTCTTC. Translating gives CASSLGTGGTYEQFF.

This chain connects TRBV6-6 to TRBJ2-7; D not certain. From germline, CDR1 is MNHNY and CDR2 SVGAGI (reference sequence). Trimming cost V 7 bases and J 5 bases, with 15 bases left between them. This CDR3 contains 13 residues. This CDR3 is CASTPRSGHEQYF. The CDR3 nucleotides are TGTGCCAGCACCCCCAGGAGTGGGCACGAGCAGTACTTC.